These 8 T cell receptor beta chains came from one sample sequenced in a study of CD8+CD57+ T cells in acquired aplastic anemia. Genomic DNA provided the template from which TCR beta VDJ and CDR3 profiles were obtained. In TCRdb, the reads were re-called with MiXCR into one record per CDR3 protein. This sample yields more than 150,000 distinct CDR3 sequences, of which around half are seen a single time; over 7.5% belongs to the top ten. Before being chosen for sequencing, patients had shown CD8+CD57+ cell expansion by flow cytometry. Sequencing was performed on sorted CD4+, CD8+, or CD8+CD57+ T cells (not recorded which) from PBMCs. The receptors here all came from a human donor with aplastic anemia.

This clonotype was seen a handful of times. The genes are TRBV4-2 and TRBJ2-3; the D gene is possibly TRBD1 (5 bases). This CDR3 has 15 residues. Germline lookup yields CDR1 LGHNA and CDR2 YNFKEQ. V lost 1 base and J lost 3, with 11 bases in between. The CDR3 spells CASSQGLGATDTQYF. The CDR3 DNA is TGTGCCAGCAGCCAAGGTCTAGGGGCTACAGATACGCAGTATTTT.

The chain joins TRBV24-1 to TRBJ2-1; D assignment may be TRBD1 or TRBD2 (5 bases each). Between the trimmed V and J ends, which lost 6 bases and 6 bases, there was a span of 14 bases. This CDR3 contains 14 residues. The germline V gene has CDR1 KGHDR and CDR2 SFDVKD. The CDR3 loop reads CATSPFFGGNEQFF. CDR3 nucleotide sequence: TGTGCCACCAGTCCGTTCTTTGGGGGCAATGAGCAGTTCTTC.

This clonotype was picked up one time. The chain has TRBV7-9 and TRBJ2-3; 8 bases fit TRBD1. V was pared by 5 bases and J by 5 bases, with 6 bases of the junction left unmatched. The CDR3 contains 14 residues. The germline gives CDR1 SEHNR, CDR2 FQNEAQ (reference sequence). CDR3 nucleotide sequence: TGTGCCAGCAGCCTGGACAGGGCTCAAGATACGCAGTATTTT. Translation: CASSLDRAQDTQYF. Variable domain in full (rest from reference TRBV7-9 and TRBJ2-3): DTGVSQNPRHKITKRGQNVTFRCDPISEHNRLYWYRQTLGQGPEFLTYFQNEAQLEKSRLLSDRFSAERPKGSFSTLEIQRTEQGDSAMYLCASSLDRAQDTQYFGPGTRLTVL.

V gene TRBV10-3 combines with J gene TRBJ2-5, with 7 bases that match TRBD2. The junction had 7 bases not matched to a gene; V was cut back by 3 bases and J by 3 bases. The CDR3 runs 15 residues. Germline loops: CDR1 ENHRY, CDR2 SYGVKD. In DNA, the CDR3 is TGTGCCATCAGTGAAGTTGTGGGGGGGAAAGAGACCCAGTACTTC. Amino acids: CAISEVVGGKETQYF.

This chain uses TRBV7-2 with TRBJ2-7, with 7 bases aligning to TRBD2. This CDR3 region has 13 residues. Germline V gene lookup returns CDR1 SGHTA and CDR2 FQGNSA. V lost 4 bases, J lost 4 bases, and 4 bases stayed unmatched. The CDR3 DNA reads as TGTGCCAGCAGCTCGGGGGGAATATACGAGCAGTACTTC. As protein: CASSSGGIYEQYF.

The chain is built from TRBV19 and TRBJ1-1; D uncertain. The CDR3 runs 12 residues. Trimming cost V 3 bases and J 4 bases, with 6 bases left between them. From germline, CDR1 is LNHDA and CDR2 SQIVND (reference sequence). DNA of the CDR3: TGTGCCAGTAGTATTGCGAGCACTGAAGCTTTCTTT. The encoded protein is CASSIASTEAFF.

The chain uses TRBV7-6 and TRBJ2-7, with D perhaps TRBD2 (6 bases). Judging by the DNA end, TRBJ2-5 fits better; the J call may be wrong. Germline V gene lookup returns CDR1 SGHVS and CDR2 FNYEAQ. The CDR3 totals 13 residues. CDR3: CASSLRLEETQYF. The CDR3 nucleotides are TGTGCCAGCAGCCTTCGACTAGAAGAGACCCAGTACTTC.

The CDR3 nucleotides read TGTGCCAGCAGCGTTGGCCACCGGGACAGGGTGAACACCATATATTTT. Amino acid sequence: CASSVGHRDRVNTIYF. This chain joins TRBV9 and TRBJ1-3, with TRBD1 identical over 9 bases. Losses at the gene ends were 2 bases for V and 7 bases for J; bases not matched to a gene: 10. Germline CDR1 reads SGDLS; CDR2 reads YYNGEE. The CDR3 is 16 residues long.